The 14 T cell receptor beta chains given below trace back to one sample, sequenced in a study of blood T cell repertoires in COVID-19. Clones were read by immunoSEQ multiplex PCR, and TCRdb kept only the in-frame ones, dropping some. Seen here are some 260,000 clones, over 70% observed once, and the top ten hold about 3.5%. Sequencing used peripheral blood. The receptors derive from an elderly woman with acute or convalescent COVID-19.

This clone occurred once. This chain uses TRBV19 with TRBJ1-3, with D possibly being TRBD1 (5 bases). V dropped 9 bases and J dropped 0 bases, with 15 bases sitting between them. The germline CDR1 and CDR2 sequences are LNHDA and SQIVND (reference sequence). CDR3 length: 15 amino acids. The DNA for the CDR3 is TGTGCCAGCAAAGGGGTCCATCTCTCTGGAAACACCATATATTTT. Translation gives CASKGVHLSGNTIYF.

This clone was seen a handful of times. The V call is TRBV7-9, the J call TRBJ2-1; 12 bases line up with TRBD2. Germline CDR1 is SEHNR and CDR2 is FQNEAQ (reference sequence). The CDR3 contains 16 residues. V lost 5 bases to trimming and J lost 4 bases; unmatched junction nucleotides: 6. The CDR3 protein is CASSPALAGGYNEQFF. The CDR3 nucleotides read TGTGCCAGCAGCCCAGCCCTAGCGGGAGGGTACAATGAGCAGTTCTTC.

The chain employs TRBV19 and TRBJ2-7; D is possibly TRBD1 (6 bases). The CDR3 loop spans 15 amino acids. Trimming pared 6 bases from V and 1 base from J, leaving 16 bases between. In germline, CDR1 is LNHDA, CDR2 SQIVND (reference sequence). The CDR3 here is CASRQRQEFSYEQYF. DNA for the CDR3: TGTGCCAGTAGACAGAGACAGGAATTTTCCTACGAGCAGTACTTC.

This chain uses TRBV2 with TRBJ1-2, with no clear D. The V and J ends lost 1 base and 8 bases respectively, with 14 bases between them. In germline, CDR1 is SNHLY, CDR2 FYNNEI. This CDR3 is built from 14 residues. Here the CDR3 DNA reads TGTGCCAGCAGTGAAGGACGAGGCATTGCAGGCTACACCTTC. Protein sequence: CASSEGRGIAGYTF.

The CDR3 coding sequence is TGTGCCAGCAGCTTAGAAGGGAGCCGTAATTCACCCCTCCACTTT. Protein: CASSLEGSRNSPLHF. The J gene is TRBJ1-6, the V gene TRBV11-2; no clear D. The V end was cut by 0 bases, the J end by 6 bases, with 9 bases between. Germline assignment: CDR1 SGHAT and CDR2 FQNNGV. The CDR3 extends over 15 amino acids. The full variable domain, completed using reference TRBV11-2 and TRBJ1-6, is EAGVAQSPRYKIIEKRQSVAFWCNPISGHATLYWYQQILGQGPKLLIQFQNNGVVDDSQLPKDRFSAERLKGVDSTLKIQPAKLEDSAVYLCASSLEGSRNSPLHFGNGTRLTVT.

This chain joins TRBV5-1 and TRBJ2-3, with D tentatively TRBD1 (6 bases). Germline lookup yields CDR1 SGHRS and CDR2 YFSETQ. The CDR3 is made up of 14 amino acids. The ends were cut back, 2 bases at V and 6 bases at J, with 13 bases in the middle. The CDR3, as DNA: TGCGCCAGCAGCTTCGGACAGCCAGTGGATACGCAGTATTTT. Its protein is CASSFGQPVDTQYF.

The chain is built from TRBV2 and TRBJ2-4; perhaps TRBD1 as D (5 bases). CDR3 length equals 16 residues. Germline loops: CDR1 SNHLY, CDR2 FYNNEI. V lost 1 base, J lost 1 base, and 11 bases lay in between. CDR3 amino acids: CASSEGTRFAKNIQYF. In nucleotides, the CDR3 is TGTGCCAGCAGTGAAGGGACACGATTCGCCAAAAACATTCAGTACTTC.

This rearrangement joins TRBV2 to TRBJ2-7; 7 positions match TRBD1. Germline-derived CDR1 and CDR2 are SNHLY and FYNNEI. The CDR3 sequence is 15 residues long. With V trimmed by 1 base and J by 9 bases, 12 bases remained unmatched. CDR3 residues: CASSEEKGAPGWQYF. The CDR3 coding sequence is TGTGCCAGCAGTGAAGAAAAGGGGGCCCCGGGGTGGCAGTACTTC. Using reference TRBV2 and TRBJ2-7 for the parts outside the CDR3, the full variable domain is EPEVTQTPSHQVTQMGQEVILRCVPISNHLYFYWYRQILGQKVEFLVSFYNNEISEKSEIFDDQFSVERPDGSNFTLKIRSTKLEDSAMYFCASSEEKGAPGWQYFGPGTRLTVT.

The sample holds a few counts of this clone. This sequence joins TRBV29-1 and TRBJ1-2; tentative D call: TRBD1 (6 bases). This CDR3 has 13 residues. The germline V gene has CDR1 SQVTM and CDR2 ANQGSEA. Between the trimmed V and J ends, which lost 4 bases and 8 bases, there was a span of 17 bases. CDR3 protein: CSVGSLAGVGYTF. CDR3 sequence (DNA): TGCAGCGTTGGCAGTTTGGCAGGGGTAGGCTACACCTTC. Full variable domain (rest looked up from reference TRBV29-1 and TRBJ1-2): SAVISQKPSRDICQRGTSLTIQCQVDSQVTMMFWYRQQPGQSLTLIATANQGSEATYESGFVIDKFPISRPNLTFSTLTVSNMSPEDSSIYLCSVGSLAGVGYTFGSGTRLTVV.

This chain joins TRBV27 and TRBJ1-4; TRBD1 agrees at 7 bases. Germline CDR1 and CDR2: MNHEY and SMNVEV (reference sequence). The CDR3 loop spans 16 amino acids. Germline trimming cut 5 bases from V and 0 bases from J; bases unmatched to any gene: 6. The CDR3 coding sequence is TGTGCCAGCAGTACCAGACAGGGTGCAACTAATGAAAAACTGTTTTTT. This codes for CASSTRQGATNEKLFF.

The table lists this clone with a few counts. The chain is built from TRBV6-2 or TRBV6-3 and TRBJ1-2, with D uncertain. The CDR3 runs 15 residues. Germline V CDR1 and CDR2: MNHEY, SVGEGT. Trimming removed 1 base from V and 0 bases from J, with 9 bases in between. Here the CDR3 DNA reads TGTGCCAGCAGTTACTACGCCTCTACTAACTATGGCTACACCTTC. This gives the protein CASSYYASTNYGYTF.

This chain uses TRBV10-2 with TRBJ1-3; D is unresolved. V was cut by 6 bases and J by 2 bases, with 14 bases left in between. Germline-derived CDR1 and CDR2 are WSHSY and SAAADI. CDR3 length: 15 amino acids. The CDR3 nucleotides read TGCGCCAGCAGGACCAGCGATTCCCCTGGAAACACCATATATTTT. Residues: CASRTSDSPGNTIYF.

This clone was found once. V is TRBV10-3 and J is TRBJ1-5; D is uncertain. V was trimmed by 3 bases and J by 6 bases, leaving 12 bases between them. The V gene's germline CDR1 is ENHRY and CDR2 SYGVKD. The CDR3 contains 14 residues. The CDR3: CAISERGGIQPQHF. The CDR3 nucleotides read TGTGCCATCAGTGAAAGAGGAGGCATTCAGCCCCAGCATTTT.

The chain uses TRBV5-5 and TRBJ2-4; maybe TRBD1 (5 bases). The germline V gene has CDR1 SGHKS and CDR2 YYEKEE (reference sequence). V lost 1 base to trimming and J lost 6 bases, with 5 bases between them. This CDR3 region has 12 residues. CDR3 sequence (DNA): TGTGCCAGCAGCTTGACAGGAAACATTCAGTACTTC. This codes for CASSLTGNIQYF.